The 14 T cell receptor beta chains below come from one sample, sequenced in a study of blood T cell repertoires in COVID-19. The method was immunoSEQ multiplex PCR; TCRdb's version includes in-frame clones alone and lacks a portion of them. The data contain about 280,000 clones, 85% of them singletons. Sequencing was carried out using peripheral blood. The origin of the receptors is a man aged 45-65 years with active or convalescent COVID-19.

The CDR3 spells CASSSGVVTSGRGADTQYF. CDR3 sequence (DNA): TGTGCCAGCAGCTCAGGCGTTGTGACTAGCGGGAGAGGCGCAGATACGCAGTATTTT. The V and J genes are TRBV7-9 and TRBJ2-3; TRBD2 matches 12 bases. The CDR3 sequence is 19 residues long. Trimming took 4 bases from V and 4 from J; bases not matched to a gene: 15. In germline, CDR1 is SEHNR, CDR2 FQNEAQ (reference sequence).

This clone has a single count. V is TRBV19 and J is TRBJ1-2; TRBD1 matches at 8 bases. Germline V gene data show CDR1 as LNHDA and CDR2 as SQIVND (reference sequence). The CDR3 runs to 22 residues. V was pared by 4 bases and J by 4 bases, with 29 bases of the junction left unmatched. The CDR3 sequence is CASSNHYALLDREIESGYGYTF. Written as DNA, the CDR3 is TGTGCCAGTAGTAACCACTACGCTCTCCTGGACAGGGAAATTGAGAGTGGCTATGGCTACACCTTC.

V and J are TRBV14 and TRBJ2-5; the match to TRBD1 covers 8 bases. This CDR3 is 16 amino acids long. Looked up from germline, CDR1 is SGHDN and CDR2 is FVKESK. V gave up 4 bases and J gave up 1 base; unmatched junction bases: 8. DNA for the CDR3: TGTGCCAGCAGCCCTAGGACAGGGAGTCTCCAAGAGACCCAGTACTTC. It is translated as CASSPRTGSLQETQYF.

The chain employs TRBV7-9 and TRBJ2-5, with D possibly TRBD1 on 5 matching bases. V lost 3 bases, J lost 1 base, and 15 bases lay in between. This CDR3 is 16 amino acids long. Germline lookup yields CDR1 SEHNR and CDR2 FQNEAQ (reference sequence). CDR3: CASSFRITRAQETQYF. The CDR3 DNA reads TGTGCCAGCAGCTTTAGAATCACCAGGGCCCAAGAGACCCAGTACTTC.

The gene calls are TRBV28 and TRBJ2-1; 8 positions agree with TRBD2. Germline V lookup: CDR1 MDHEN, CDR2 SYDVKM. With 8 bases clipped from V and 0 bases from J, the junction kept 6 bases outside the gene matches. This CDR3 has 15 residues. The CDR3 nucleotides read TGTGCCAGCGCTGGAGGGACTAGCTCCTACAATGAGCAGTTCTTC. The encoded protein is CASAGGTSSYNEQFF.

The chain couples TRBV5-4 to TRBJ2-7; 7 nucleotides line up with TRBD2. V shed 6 bases, J shed 4 bases, and the junction held 13 bases outside the gene matches. CDR3 length equals 15 residues. Germline loops: CDR1 SGHNT, CDR2 YYREEE (reference sequence). The CDR3 is CASTRWASGTYEQYF. As DNA, the CDR3 is TGTGCCAGCACCCGGTGGGCTAGCGGAACTTACGAGCAGTACTTC. The variable domain in full, completed from reference TRBV5-4 and TRBJ2-7, reads ETGVTQSPTHLIKTRGQQVTLRCSSQSGHNTVSWYQQALGQGPQFIFQYYREEENGRGNFPPRFSGLQFPNYSSELNVNALELDDSALYLCASTRWASGTYEQYFGPGTRLTVT.

The gene calls are TRBV28 and TRBJ1-5, with 9 bases that match TRBD1. From germline, CDR1 is MDHEN and CDR2 SYDVKM. CDR3 length equals 16 residues. J lost 2 bases, V lost 5 bases, and 7 bases had no gene match. The CDR3 sequence is CASSHTGGEGNQPQHF. CDR3 nucleotide sequence: TGTGCCAGCAGTCACACAGGGGGCGAGGGCAATCAGCCCCAGCATTTT.

The V and J genes are TRBV9 and TRBJ1-6; D may be TRBD1 (6 bases). The germline CDR1 and CDR2 sequences are SGDLS and YYNGEE. This CDR3 comprises 15 residues. Trimming removed 0 bases at V and 10 bases at J, with 14 bases between. CDR3 residues: CASSVDEGTSSPLHF. The CDR3 DNA reads as TGTGCCAGCAGCGTAGACGAGGGGACAAGCTCACCCCTCCACTTT. The variable domain in full, completed from reference TRBV9 and TRBJ1-6, reads DSGVTQTPKHLITATGQRVTLRCSPRSGDLSVYWYQQSLDQGLQFLIQYYNGEERAKGNILERFSAQQFPDLHSELNLSSLELGDSALYFCASSVDEGTSSPLHFGNGTRLTVT.

The V call is TRBV19, the J call TRBJ2-3, with TRBD2 identical over 11 bases. Per the germline V gene, CDR1 is LNHDA and CDR2 is SQIVND (reference sequence). V was clipped by 4 bases and J by 5 bases; unmatched bases: 11. The CDR3 has 17 amino acids. The CDR3 protein is CASSTLAGGPGRDTQYF. The CDR3 DNA follows: TGTGCCAGTAGTACATTAGCGGGAGGGCCAGGGAGAGATACGCAGTATTTT. Combining the CDR3 with reference TRBV19 and TRBJ2-3 gives the whole variable domain DGGITQSPKYLFRKEGQNVTLSCEQNLNHDAMYWYRQDPGQGLRLIYYSQIVNDFQKGDIAEGYSVSREKKESFPLTVTSAQKNPTAFYLCASSTLAGGPGRDTQYFGPGTRLTVL.

This chain connects TRBV2 to TRBJ2-4, with a weak D call TRBD2 (7 bases). This CDR3 contains 14 residues. Per the germline V gene, CDR1 is SNHLY and CDR2 is FYNNEI. Trimming removed 7 bases at V and 8 bases at J, with 18 bases between. The CDR3: CASNIGGGWDIQYF. The CDR3 DNA reads as TGTGCCAGCAACATTGGCGGGGGCTGGGACATTCAGTACTTC.

This sequence joins TRBV30 and TRBJ2-7, with D tentatively TRBD1 (5 bases). CDR1 is GTSNPN and CDR2 is SVGIG in the germline V gene (reference sequence). V was shortened by 5 bases and J by 3 bases, with 11 bases between the two germline ends. This CDR3 contains 12 residues. In nucleotides, the CDR3 is TGTGCCTGGGAGGCAACAGGCTACGAGCAGTACTTC. Its protein product is CAWEATGYEQYF.

J is TRBJ1-2 and V is TRBV2; 8 bases are shared with TRBD1. This CDR3 spans 14 amino acids. The junction had 5 bases not matched to a gene; V was cut back by 0 bases and J by 8 bases. The V gene's germline CDR1 is SNHLY and CDR2 FYNNEI. CDR3 loop: CASSEAEGQAGYTF. The CDR3 nucleotides read TGTGCCAGCAGTGAAGCGGAGGGACAGGCGGGCTACACCTTC.

The chain uses TRBV6-5 and TRBJ1-4, with D tentatively TRBD1 (5 bases). V dropped 0 bases and J dropped 5 bases, with 10 bases sitting between them. Germline V gene sequence: CDR1 MNHEY, CDR2 SVGAGI. The CDR3 loop spans 15 amino acids. CDR3 region: CASSYSGAGNEKLFF. CDR3 nucleotide sequence: TGTGCCAGCAGTTACTCTGGGGCGGGGAATGAAAAACTGTTTTTT.

The chain combines TRBV27 with TRBJ2-3, with 9 bases fitting TRBD2. V was clipped by 2 bases and J by 0 bases; unmatched bases: 0. Looked up from germline, CDR1 is MNHEY and CDR2 is SMNVEV (reference sequence). This CDR3 has 15 residues. The CDR3 DNA follows: TGTGCCAGCAGTTTAGCGGGAGGGAGCACAGATACGCAGTATTTT. Its translation is CASSLAGGSTDTQYF.